Here is one T cell receptor (beta chain) with its context. This clonotype has at least ten counts. There is no known antigen for this receptor. No qualities accompany the bases; no much larger clone lies one base away. The data belong to a study of blood T cells in healthy people across ages (dated by TCRdb to between 2015 and 2016). As for the study more broadly: Template switching captured roughly one uniquely barcoded TCR beta cDNA molecule per two T cells in model experiments. The study measured age-related changes in TCR beta repertoire diversity using deep sequencing normalized with unique cDNA molecular identifiers. The donors were split into four age groups: young (average about 15 years), middle-aged (roughly 40), aged (more than 60) and long-lived (82). Using the same blood draw, the study looked at two additional independent replicas of 1 million unique cDNA reads for two donors, one aged 18 to 29 and the other aged 80 or older. Study-wide findings and limitations: Observed TCR beta diversity per million T cells fell roughly linearly with age, and a significant reduction was already apparent by age around 44. Because the CMV infection status of the donors was unknown, age-related changes in expanded clonotypes may potentially have been confounded. Compared with the aged group, the long-lived group had more naive CD4+ T cells, fewer expanded clones and increased TCR diversity, a pattern suggesting age selection. Bulk unsorted PBMC profiling prevented conclusive comparison of naive and antigen-experienced compartments. Estimates of total diversity based on one million sequenced T cells were regarded as lower bounds and as underestimates. There was a strong correlation between observed TCR beta diversity and the percentage of naive T cells measured by flow cytometry.

The receptor library was made with 5' RACE. The sequencer listed for this sample is Illumina HiSeq 2500. A second PCR of about 7 to 12 cycles was run with a J-beta primer mix and a sample-barcoded 5' primer. A template-switch 5' adaptor carrying 12 random nucleotides introduced a unique molecular identifier onto each TCR beta cDNA molecule. At least 2.5 million CDR3-containing paired-end reads were obtained from each sample. First-strand cDNA synthesis was performed from all RNA using the Mint cDNA synthesis kit, with priming by a TRBC-specific oligonucleotide. Following uracil-DNA glycosylase treatment, all cDNA underwent a first 18-cycle PCR with the universal primers M1SS and BC2_uni_R. As for the original processing: Normalization of each sample was performed by random selection of 1 million high-quality reads, each carrying a distinct molecular identifier. Instead of being binned into consensus sequences, reads that shared molecular identifiers were thrown out. CDR3 identification, clonotype clustering and error correction used MiTCR with a Q25 quality threshold and the strictest error-elimination algorithm. Lower-bound total TCR beta diversity was estimated with a nonparametric unseen species model using Euler transformation. TCRdb reprocessing: public reads trimmed at Q25 with fastp, clones called with MiXCR, in-frame beta chains kept. Each record represents a unique CDR3 protein, reported with the most common genes and DNA among its rows. The V and J calls reflect TCRdb's pipeline rather than the authors' work. For this sample the table gives more than 650,000 distinct CDR3 sequences, of which around a quarter were detected only once. The leading ten clones occupy 2.5% to 3.5% of the sample.

Systemically healthy Caucasian individuals from Russia, some 38 in total and aged about 6 to 100 years, were included as donors. Each donor gave about 9.8 milliliters of peripheral blood, drawn into EDTA-treated Vacutainer tubes. Ficoll-Paque density-gradient centrifugation was used to isolate PBMCs, with at least 6.5 million per sample. Total RNA was extracted from PBMCs with Trizol reagent, with at least 5 micrograms obtained per sample. For every donor, an aliquot of PBMCs went through flow cytometry to measure the percentages of naive CD45RAhigh/CD27high T cells. The sample was also linked to a second study, of T cells of mothers and their children. As that second paper reports: Nine systemically healthy Caucasian individuals served as donors, namely three mothers together with their six children. cDNA synthesis consumed the entire amount of extracted RNA, loaded at approximately 1.5 ug RNA in each 15 ul reaction. In the second PCR, the M1S primer added sample barcodes and 2-4 random nucleotides. Over 8.5 million TCR beta CDR3 reads were obtained for each mother, and some 3 million reads were obtained for each child. Thymic selection similarly shapes TCR recombination output in related and unrelated pairs, with minor effect from inherited differences. Normalized repertoire overlap was always slightly but never significantly higher in related than unrelated mother-child pairs. With a sensitivity of approximately 100 clones per million clonotypes, no persistent microchimeric T cell clones were detected. In the study, deep NGS was used to compare the TCR beta repertoires of mothers and children, and features distinguishing related mother-child pairs from unrelated individuals were sought. On average, the children were approximately 11 +/- 4 years old, while the mothers were 40 +/- 4 years old. After adapter ligation with NEBNext reagents, the libraries were sequenced on Illumina HiSeq 2000 with 100+100 nt paired-end reads. To avoid cross-contamination, the mother libraries and the child libraries were prepared a month apart and sequenced in separate runs. For each donor, somewhere between roughly 450,000 and 2,100,000 distinct TCR beta clonotypes were identified. Naive TCR beta clonotypes were estimated from low-frequency clonotypes matched to each donor's FACS-determined naive share, without sorting.

Sequencing used blood. This TCR came from a boy aged 5 to 17 in good health.

The encoded CDR3 is CASSPDRVSYEQYF. The base sequence is TGTGCCAGCAGCCCTGACAGGGTCTCCTACGAGCAGTACTTC. The chain couples TRBV7-8 to TRBJ2-7; 7 of the junction bases match TRBD1. V is trimmed back by 5 bases and J by 0 bases, and the junction contains 4 bases that no gene match accounts for. For CDR1 and CDR2, the germline V gene lists SGHVS and FQNEAQ. The CDR3 has 14 amino acids, counting the end cysteine and phenylalanine. Just the 42-base CDR3 DNA is kept, in frame starting at base 1. When the CDR3 is completed using the reference TRBV7-8 and TRBJ2-7 genes on either side, the full variable domain is GAGVSQSPRYKVAKRGQDVALRCDPISGHVSLFWYQQALGQGPEFLTYFQNEAQLDKSGLPSDRFFAERPEGSVSTLKIQRTQQEDSAVYLCASSPDRVSYEQYFGPGTRLTVT.